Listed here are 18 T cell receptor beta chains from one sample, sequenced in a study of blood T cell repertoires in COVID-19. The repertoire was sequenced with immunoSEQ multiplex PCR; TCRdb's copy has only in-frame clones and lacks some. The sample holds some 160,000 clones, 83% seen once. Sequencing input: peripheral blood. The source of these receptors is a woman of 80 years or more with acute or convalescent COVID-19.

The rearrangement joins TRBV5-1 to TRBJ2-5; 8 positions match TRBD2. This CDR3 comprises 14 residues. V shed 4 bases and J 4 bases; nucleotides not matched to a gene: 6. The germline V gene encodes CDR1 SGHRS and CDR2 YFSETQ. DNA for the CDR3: TGCGCCAGCAGCCCGGGGGGGGGCGCAGAGACCCAGTACTTC. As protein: CASSPGGGAETQYF.

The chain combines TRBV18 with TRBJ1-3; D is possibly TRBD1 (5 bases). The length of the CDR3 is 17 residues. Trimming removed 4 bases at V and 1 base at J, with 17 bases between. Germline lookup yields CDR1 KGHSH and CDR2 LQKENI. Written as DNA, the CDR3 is TGTGCCAGCTCACGAATGGGGGGACCGACGTCTGGAAACACCATATATTTT. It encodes CASSRMGGPTSGNTIYF.

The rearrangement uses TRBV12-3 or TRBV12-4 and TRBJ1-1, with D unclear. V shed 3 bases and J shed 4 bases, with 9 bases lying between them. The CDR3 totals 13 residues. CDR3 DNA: TGTGCCAGCAGTTTCGGGGAAGGCACTGAAGCTTTCTTT. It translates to CASSFGEGTEAFF.

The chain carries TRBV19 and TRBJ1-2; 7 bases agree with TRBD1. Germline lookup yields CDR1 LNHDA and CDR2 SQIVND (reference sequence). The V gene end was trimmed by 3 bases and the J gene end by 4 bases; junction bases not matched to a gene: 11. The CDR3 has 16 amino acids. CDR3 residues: CASSIWHGDRVYGYTF. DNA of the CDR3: TGTGCCAGTAGTATCTGGCATGGAGACAGGGTCTATGGCTACACCTTC.

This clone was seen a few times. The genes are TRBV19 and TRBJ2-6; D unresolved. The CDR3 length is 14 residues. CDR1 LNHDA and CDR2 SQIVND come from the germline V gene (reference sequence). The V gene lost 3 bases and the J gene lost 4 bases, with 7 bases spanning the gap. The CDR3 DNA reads TGTGCCAGTAGTATTGAGGCAGGGGCCAACGTCCTGACTTTC. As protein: CASSIEAGANVLTF.

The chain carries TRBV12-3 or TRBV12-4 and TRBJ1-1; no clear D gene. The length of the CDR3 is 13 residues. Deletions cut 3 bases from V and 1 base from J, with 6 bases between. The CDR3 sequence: CASSFDKNTEAFF. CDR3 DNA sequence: TGTGCCAGCAGTTTTGACAAGAACACTGAAGCTTTCTTT.

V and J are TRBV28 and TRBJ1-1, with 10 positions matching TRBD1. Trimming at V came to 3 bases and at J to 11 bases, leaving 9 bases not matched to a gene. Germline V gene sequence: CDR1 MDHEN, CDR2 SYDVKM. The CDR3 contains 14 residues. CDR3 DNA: TGTGCCAGCAGTTTGACAGGGGGCGCGTTGAATGCTTTCTTT. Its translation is CASSLTGGALNAFF.

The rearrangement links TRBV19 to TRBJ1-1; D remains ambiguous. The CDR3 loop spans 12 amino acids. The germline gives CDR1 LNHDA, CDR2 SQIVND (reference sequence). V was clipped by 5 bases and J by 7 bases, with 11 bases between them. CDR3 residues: CASSQAFFEAFF. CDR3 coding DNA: TGTGCCAGTAGTCAAGCCTTCTTTGAAGCTTTCTTT.

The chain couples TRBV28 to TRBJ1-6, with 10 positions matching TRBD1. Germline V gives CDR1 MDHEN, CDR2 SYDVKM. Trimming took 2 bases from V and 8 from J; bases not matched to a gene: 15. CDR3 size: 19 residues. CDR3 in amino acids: CASSLQGQGEGLADSPLHF. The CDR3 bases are TGTGCCAGCAGTTTACAAGGACAGGGGGAAGGATTGGCTGATTCACCCCTCCACTTT.

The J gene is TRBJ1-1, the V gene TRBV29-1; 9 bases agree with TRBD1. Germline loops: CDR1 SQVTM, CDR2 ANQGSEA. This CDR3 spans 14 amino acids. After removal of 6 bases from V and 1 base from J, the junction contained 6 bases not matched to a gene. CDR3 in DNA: TGCAGCGTGACCGGGACAGGGAAGAACACTGAAGCTTTCTTT. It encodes CSVTGTGKNTEAFF.

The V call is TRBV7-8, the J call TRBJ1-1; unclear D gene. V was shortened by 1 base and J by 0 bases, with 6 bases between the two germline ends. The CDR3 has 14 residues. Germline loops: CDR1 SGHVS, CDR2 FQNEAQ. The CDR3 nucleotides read TGTGCCAGCAGCTTAGTCAGAATGAACACTGAAGCTTTCTTT. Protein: CASSLVRMNTEAFF.

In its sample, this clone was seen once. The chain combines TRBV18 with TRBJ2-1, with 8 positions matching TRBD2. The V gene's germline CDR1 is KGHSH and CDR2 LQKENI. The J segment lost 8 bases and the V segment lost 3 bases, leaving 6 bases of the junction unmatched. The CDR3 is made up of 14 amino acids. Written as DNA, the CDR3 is TGTGCCAGCTCACCCCGGGGGGGCCCCGATGAGCAGTTCTTC. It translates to CASSPRGGPDEQFF.

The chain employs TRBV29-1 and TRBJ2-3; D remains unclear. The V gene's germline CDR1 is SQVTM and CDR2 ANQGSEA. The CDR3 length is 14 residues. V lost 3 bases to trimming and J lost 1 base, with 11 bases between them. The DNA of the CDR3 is TGCAGCGTTGATCGGCGGATACGCACAGATACGCAGTATTTT. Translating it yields CSVDRRIRTDTQYF.

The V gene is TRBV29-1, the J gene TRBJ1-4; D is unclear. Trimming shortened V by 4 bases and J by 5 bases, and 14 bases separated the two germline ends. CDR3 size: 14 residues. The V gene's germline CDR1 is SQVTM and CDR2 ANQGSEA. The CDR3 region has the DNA TGCAGCGTTGCGCAGACTACCCGCAATGAAAAACTGTTTTTT. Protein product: CSVAQTTRNEKLFF.

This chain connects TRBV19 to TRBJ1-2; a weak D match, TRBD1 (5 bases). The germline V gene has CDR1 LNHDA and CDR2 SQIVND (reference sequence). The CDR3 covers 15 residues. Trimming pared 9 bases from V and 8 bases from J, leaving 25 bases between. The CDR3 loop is CASFPNFDSLVGYTF. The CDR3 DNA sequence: TGTGCCAGCTTCCCAAACTTCGACAGTCTGGTGGGCTACACCTTC.

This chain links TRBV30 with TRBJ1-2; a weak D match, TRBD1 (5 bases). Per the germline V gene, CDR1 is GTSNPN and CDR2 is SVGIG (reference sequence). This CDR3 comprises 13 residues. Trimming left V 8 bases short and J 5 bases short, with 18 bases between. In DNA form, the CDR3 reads TGTGCCCAAGCCCCGGTGAAGGGGTATGGCTACACCTTC. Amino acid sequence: CAQAPVKGYGYTF.

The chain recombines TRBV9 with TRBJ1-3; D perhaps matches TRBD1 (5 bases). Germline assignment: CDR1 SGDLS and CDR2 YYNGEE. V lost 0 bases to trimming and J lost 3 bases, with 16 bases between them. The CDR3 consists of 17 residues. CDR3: CASSVATGRGRGNTIYF. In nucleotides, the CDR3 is TGTGCCAGCAGCGTAGCTACGGGGAGGGGACGTGGAAACACCATATATTTT.

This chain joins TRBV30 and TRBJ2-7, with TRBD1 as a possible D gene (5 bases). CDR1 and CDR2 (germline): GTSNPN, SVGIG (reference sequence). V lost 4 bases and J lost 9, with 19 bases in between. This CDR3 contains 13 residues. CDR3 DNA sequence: TGTGCCTGGACTTCCCAGGGTCGGGCGGCGCAGTACTTC. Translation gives CAWTSQGRAAQYF. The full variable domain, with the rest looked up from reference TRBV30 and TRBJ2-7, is SQTIHQWPATLVQPVGSPLSLECTVEGTSNPNLYWYRQAAGRGLQLLFYSVGIGQISSEVPQNLSASRPQDRQFILSSKKLLLSDSGFYLCAWTSQGRAAQYFGPGTRLTVT.